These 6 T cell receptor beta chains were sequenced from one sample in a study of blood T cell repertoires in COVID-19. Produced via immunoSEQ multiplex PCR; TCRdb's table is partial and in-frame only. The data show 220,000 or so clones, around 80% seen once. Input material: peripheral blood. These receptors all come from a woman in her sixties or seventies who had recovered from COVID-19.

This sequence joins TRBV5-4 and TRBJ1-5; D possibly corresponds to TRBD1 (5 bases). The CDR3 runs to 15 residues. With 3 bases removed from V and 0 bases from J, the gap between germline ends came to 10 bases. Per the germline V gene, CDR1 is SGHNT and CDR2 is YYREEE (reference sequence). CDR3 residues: CASSWGGNSNQPQHF. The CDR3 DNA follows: TGTGCCAGCAGCTGGGGGGGGAATAGCAATCAGCCCCAGCATTTT.

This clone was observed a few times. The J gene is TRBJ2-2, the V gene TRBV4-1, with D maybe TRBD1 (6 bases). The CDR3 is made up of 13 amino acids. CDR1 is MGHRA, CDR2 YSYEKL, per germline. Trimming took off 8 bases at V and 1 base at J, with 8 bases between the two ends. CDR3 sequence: CASGGRNTGELFF. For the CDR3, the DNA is TGCGCCAGCGGGGGCCGGAACACCGGGGAGCTGTTTTTT.

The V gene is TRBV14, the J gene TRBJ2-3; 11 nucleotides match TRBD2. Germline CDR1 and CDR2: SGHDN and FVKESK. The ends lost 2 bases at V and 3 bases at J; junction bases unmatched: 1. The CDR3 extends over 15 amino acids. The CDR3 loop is CASSQLAGGTDTQYF. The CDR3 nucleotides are TGTGCCAGCAGCCAACTAGCGGGGGGTACAGATACGCAGTATTTT.

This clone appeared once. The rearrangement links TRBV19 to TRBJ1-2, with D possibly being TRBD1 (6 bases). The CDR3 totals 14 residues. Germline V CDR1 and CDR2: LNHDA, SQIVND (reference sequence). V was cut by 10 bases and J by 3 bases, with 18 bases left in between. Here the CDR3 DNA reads TGTGCCACTACGGGGACATGGGGGTACTATGGCTACACCTTC. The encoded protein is CATTGTWGYYGYTF.

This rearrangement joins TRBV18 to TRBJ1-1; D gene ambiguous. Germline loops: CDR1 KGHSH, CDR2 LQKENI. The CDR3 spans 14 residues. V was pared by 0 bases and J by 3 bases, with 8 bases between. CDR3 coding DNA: TGTGCCAGCTCACCACCGAACGGAGACACTGAAGCTTTCTTT. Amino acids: CASSPPNGDTEAFF.

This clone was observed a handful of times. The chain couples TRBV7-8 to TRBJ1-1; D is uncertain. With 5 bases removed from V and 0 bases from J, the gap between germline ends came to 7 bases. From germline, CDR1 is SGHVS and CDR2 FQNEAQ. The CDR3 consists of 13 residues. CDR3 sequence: CASSPGLNTEAFF. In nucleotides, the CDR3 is TGTGCCAGCAGCCCAGGTCTGAACACTGAAGCTTTCTTT.